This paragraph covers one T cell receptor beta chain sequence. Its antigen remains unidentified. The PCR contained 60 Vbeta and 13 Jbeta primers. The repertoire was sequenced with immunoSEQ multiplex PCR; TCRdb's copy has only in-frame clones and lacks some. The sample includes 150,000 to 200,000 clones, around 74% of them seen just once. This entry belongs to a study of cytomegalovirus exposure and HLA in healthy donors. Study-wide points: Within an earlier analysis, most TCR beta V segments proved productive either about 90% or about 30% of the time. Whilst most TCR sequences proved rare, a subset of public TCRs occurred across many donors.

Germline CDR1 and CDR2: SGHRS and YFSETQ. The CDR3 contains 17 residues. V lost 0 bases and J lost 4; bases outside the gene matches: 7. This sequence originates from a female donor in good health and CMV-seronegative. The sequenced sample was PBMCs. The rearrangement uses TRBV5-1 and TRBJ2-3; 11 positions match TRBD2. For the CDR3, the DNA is TGCGCCAGCAGCTTGGGTCTAGCGGGGGGTTCCTCAGATACGCAGTATTTT. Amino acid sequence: CASSLGLAGGSSDTQYF.